This section outlines one T cell receptor beta chain sequence together with its context. Antigen unknown. This specimen comes from a study of post-analysis software for immune sequencing data. On the study more broadly: The study covered relapsing-remitting, secondary progressive and progressive-relapsing courses of multiple sclerosis. Findings and caveats of the study: Roughly five TRBV segments appeared more often in patients than in controls, and TRBV5-6, TRBV5-1 and TRBV20-1 were among these. Significantly decreased normalized Chao1 diversity was recorded for multiple sclerosis patients relative to controls.

TCR beta libraries were prepared from cDNA with unique molecular identifiers. A population of about 0.95 to 10 million T cells gave rise to a few hundred thousand cDNA molecules. Via MiXCR, TCRdb re-called the PCR reads, giving one row per CDR3 protein. The sample lists about half a million distinct CDR3 sequences, roughly 34% occurring once. The germline V gene has CDR1 MNHEY and CDR2 SVGAGI. The CDR3 sequence is 16 residues long. V lost 0 bases, J lost 0 bases, and 11 bases lay in between. The TCR comes from a girl aged 2-17 years with multiple sclerosis. This chain uses TRBV6-5 with TRBJ1-1, with D perhaps TRBD1 (6 bases). The sequenced sample consisted of blood. The DNA for the CDR3 is TGTGCCAGCAGTTACTCGGGGGGCCTCATGAACACTGAAGCTTTCTTT. Translated: CASSYSGGLMNTEAFF.